The next 26 T cell receptor beta chains were all read from a single sample in a study of CXCR3-negative and CXCR3-positive naive CD8 T cells. 5' RACE with UMI labels generated the TRB cDNA libraries. One entry per CDR3 protein, without DNA, is what TCRdb gives after re-calling the 5' RACE reads. The sample includes 75,000 to 100,000 distinct CDR3 sequences. Sequences were obtained from naive CXCR3- CD8+ T cells from blood. Subset indicated: CD45RO-CCR7+CD27+CD95- naive CD8+ T cells lacking CXCR3 (TNR3-). The receptors were gathered from a human donor in good health. Some clones in this sample may be carry-over from other donors' samples.

The chain links TRBV19 to TRBJ2-7; TCRdb gives TRBD2 as the D gene, but with no DNA this cannot be confirmed. The CDR3 sequence is 15 residues long. CDR1 and CDR2 (germline): LNHDA, SQIVND (reference sequence). CDR3 residues: CASSWTSGNSYEQYF.

The chain combines TRBV29-1 with TRBJ2-1; as DNA is missing, the TRBD2 call by TCRdb cannot be tested. The CDR3 is made up of 14 amino acids. The germline V gene has CDR1 SQVTM and CDR2 ANQGSEA. The CDR3 region is CSVVARTVYNEQFF.

The V gene is TRBV28, the J gene TRBJ2-5; TCRdb names TRBD2, which stays unverified in the absence of DNA. This CDR3 has 13 residues. Germline V gene data show CDR1 as MDHEN and CDR2 as SYDVKM. CDR3: CASSGPWGDFQYF.

The chain combines TRBV10-3 with TRBJ1-2; TCRdb outputs TRBD1, but without DNA this stays unchecked. Germline V gives CDR1 ENHRY, CDR2 SYGVKD. CDR3 size: 16 residues. The CDR3 region is CAISESLGTGNYGYTF.

This chain connects TRBV5-5 to TRBJ1-2; TCRdb outputs TRBD1, but without DNA this stays unchecked. From germline, CDR1 is SGHKS and CDR2 YYEKEE (reference sequence). CDR3 length: 15 amino acids. The CDR3 sequence is CASSLGWTGAYGYTF.

The V and J genes are TRBV29-1 and TRBJ2-5. Per germline, CDR1 SQVTM and CDR2 ANQGSEA. There are 14 residues in the CDR3. CDR3 sequence: CSVVDSPSGETQYF. Full variable domain (remainder filled in from reference TRBV29-1 and TRBJ2-5): SAVISQKPSRDICQRGTSLTIQCQVDSQVTMMFWYRQQPGQSLTLIATANQGSEATYESGFVIDKFPISRPNLTFSTLTVSNMSPEDSSIYLCSVVDSPSGETQYFGPGTRLLVL.

V is TRBV4-2 and J is TRBJ2-7. CDR1 is LGHNA, CDR2 YNFKEQ, per germline. The CDR3 extends over 13 amino acids. The CDR3 loop reads CASSQARTNEQYF.

V gene TRBV9 combines with J gene TRBJ2-7; TCRdb picks TRBD2, but there is no DNA to check that call. Per the germline V gene, CDR1 is SGDLS and CDR2 is YYNGEE. The CDR3 has 15 residues. Here the CDR3 reads CASPRKRICSYEQYF.

This chain uses TRBV6-6 with TRBJ2-5; the D call of TRBD2 rests on TCRdb alone, since no DNA is present to check it. Germline loops: CDR1 MNHNY, CDR2 SVGAGI (reference sequence). The length of the CDR3 is 15 residues. CDR3 loop: CASRPSPGLQETQYF.

The rearrangement joins TRBV28 to TRBJ2-7. CDR1 and CDR2 (germline): MDHEN, SYDVKM. The CDR3 loop spans 13 amino acids. The CDR3 here is CASSEKDSYEQYF.

This chain joins TRBV10-1 and TRBJ2-7. Germline assignment: CDR1 WNHNN and CDR2 SYGVQD (reference sequence). The CDR3 totals 13 residues. This CDR3 is CASTQYRSYEQYF.

V is TRBV5-1 and J is TRBJ2-5; TCRdb designates TRBD1, a call that cannot be tested without DNA. The CDR3 has 14 residues. The germline V gene encodes CDR1 SGHRS and CDR2 YFSETQ. The CDR3 is CASSSSRGLETQYF.

The chain recombines TRBV28 with TRBJ1-1; as DNA is missing, the TRBD1 call by TCRdb cannot be tested. This CDR3 has 16 amino acids. The germline gives CDR1 MDHEN, CDR2 SYDVKM. CDR3 amino acids: CASVTHRAGPGYEAFF.

This rearrangement joins TRBV7-9 to TRBJ2-5; as DNA is missing, the TRBD2 call by TCRdb cannot be tested. CDR1 is SEHNR and CDR2 is FQNEAQ in the germline V gene (reference sequence). CDR3 length: 15 amino acids. CDR3 in amino acids: CASSLPSGRSETQYF.

V and J are TRBV29-1 and TRBJ1-2; TCRdb calls TRBD1, which cannot be checked without DNA. Germline CDR1 reads SQVTM; CDR2 reads ANQGSEA. This CDR3 region has 12 residues. This chain's CDR3 is CSGGTGDYGYTF. Combining the CDR3 with reference TRBV29-1 and TRBJ1-2 gives the whole variable domain SAVISQKPSRDICQRGTSLTIQCQVDSQVTMMFWYRQQPGQSLTLIATANQGSEATYESGFVIDKFPISRPNLTFSTLTVSNMSPEDSSIYLCSGGTGDYGYTFGSGTRLTVV.

The rearrangement links TRBV7-8 to TRBJ2-7; there is no DNA to check the TCRdb D call of TRBD2. CDR3 size: 15 residues. Per germline, CDR1 SGHVS and CDR2 FQNEAQ. This CDR3 reads CASSLSGTSTYEQYF.

The chain is built from TRBV4-1 and TRBJ2-2; TCRdb proposes TRBD1, but this gene call is untestable without DNA. The CDR3 totals 16 residues. Germline CDR1 and CDR2: MGHRA and YSYEKL. The CDR3: CASSPHRVRETGELFF.

The rearrangement uses TRBV28 and TRBJ2-5; as DNA is missing, the TRBD2 call by TCRdb cannot be tested. Germline V gives CDR1 MDHEN, CDR2 SYDVKM. CDR3 length: 14 amino acids. CDR3 sequence: CASSFPSGQETQYF.

The chain carries TRBV5-5 and TRBJ2-2; TCRdb names TRBD1, which stays unverified in the absence of DNA. The CDR3 consists of 17 residues. Per germline, CDR1 SGHKS and CDR2 YYEKEE (reference sequence). This chain's CDR3 is CASSLKPGQGYTGELFF. The full variable domain, rest sourced from reference TRBV5-5 and TRBJ2-2, is DAGVTQSPTHLIKTRGQQVTLRCSPISGHKSVSWYQQVLGQGPQFIFQYYEKEERGRGNFPDRFSARQFPNYSSELNVNALLLGDSALYLCASSLKPGQGYTGELFFGEGSRLTVL.

The chain joins TRBV5-1 to TRBJ2-1. From germline, CDR1 is SGHRS and CDR2 YFSETQ. CDR3 size: 12 residues. CDR3 protein: CATQSDYNEQFF.

The rearrangement uses TRBV20-1 and TRBJ1-3; TCRdb's D gene call, TRBD1, goes unchecked for lack of DNA. This CDR3 comprises 15 residues. CDR1 and CDR2 from the germline V gene are DFQATT and SNEGSKA (reference sequence). The CDR3 reads CSAREFPVSGNTIYF.

The gene calls are TRBV7-2 and TRBJ2-7; TCRdb designates TRBD1, a call that cannot be tested without DNA. In germline, CDR1 is SGHTA, CDR2 FQGNSA. The CDR3 loop spans 15 amino acids. CDR3 residues: CASSLWDEGYYEQYF.

The rearrangement joins TRBV29-1 to TRBJ1-2; the TCRdb D gene call, TRBD1, has no DNA to confirm it. The CDR3 runs to 12 residues. Germline CDR1 reads SQVTM; CDR2 reads ANQGSEA. Here the CDR3 reads CSVEGQGYGYTF. The variable domain in full, completed from reference TRBV29-1 and TRBJ1-2, reads SAVISQKPSRDICQRGTSLTIQCQVDSQVTMMFWYRQQPGQSLTLIATANQGSEATYESGFVIDKFPISRPNLTFSTLTVSNMSPEDSSIYLCSVEGQGYGYTFGSGTRLTVV.

The gene calls are TRBV27 and TRBJ2-5. The CDR3 covers 13 residues. From germline, CDR1 is MNHEY and CDR2 SMNVEV (reference sequence). Here the CDR3 reads CASSLWMKETQYF.

The gene calls are TRBV28 and TRBJ1-1; the TCRdb call, TRBD1, lacks DNA for checking. The CDR3 extends over 16 amino acids. Germline V gene sequence: CDR1 MDHEN, CDR2 SYDVKM. This chain's CDR3 is CASRPTGGRMNTEGFF.

V is TRBV29-1 and J is TRBJ2-3. This CDR3 has 13 amino acids. Germline assignment: CDR1 SQVTM and CDR2 ANQGSEA. This chain's CDR3 is CSVGQTITDTQYF.